This T cell receptor (beta chain) was sequenced for a study of stem cell transplantation in POMP-related autoinflammatory disease. Overall study: Defective thymoproteasomes were hypothesized to impair CD8+ T-cell positive selection. Before transplant, CD4+ T cells skewed naive and CD8+ proportions were low.

Notes on this clone: Its antigen remains unidentified.

Study conclusions and caveats: In patients with PRAID, every analyzed T-cell subset tended to show lower diversity and higher clonality.

Some clones are missing from TCRdb's copy, which holds only in-frame ones; the method was immunoSEQ multiplex PCR. The sample has approximately 1,300 clones; 80% are singletons. The CDR3 runs to 15 residues. V was pared by 0 bases and J by 5 bases, with 5 bases of the junction left unmatched. CDR1 is MNHEY and CDR2 is SVGAGI in the germline V gene. The V call is TRBV6-5, the J call TRBJ2-7; 9 nucleotides match TRBD1. The receptor's source is a human donor with POMP-related autoinflammation and immune dysregulation (PRAID). The material sequenced was Tregs from PBMCs, taken before stem cell transplantation. This CDR3 is CASSYSRDRVNEQYF. CDR3 nucleotides: TGTGCCAGCAGTTACTCCAGGGACAGGGTTAACGAGCAGTACTTC.